One and the same sample provided the 13 T cell receptor beta chains below, sequenced in a study of control samples from healthy donors and cancer patients (dated by TCRdb to the early 2020s). To prepare the library, the immunoSEQ multiplex PCR assay was applied. The table comes from immuneACCESS by way of TCRdb, which keeps in-frame sequences with V and J called. Part of the clones is missing from these tables; in studies checked, under half for an unresolved V gene and the rest for unknown reasons. The table for this sample lists 140,000 or so clones; about 94% of them were counted only once. The biggest ten clones account for 12% to 15% of the sample. Sequencing was performed on PBMCs. The receptors originated from a man in his 60s with colorectal cancer.

This clone is a singleton in its sample. This sequence joins TRBV5-4 and TRBJ2-7; 12 positions match TRBD2. V trimming: 2 bases; J trimming: 2 bases; junction bases outside the gene matches: 8. Germline V gives CDR1 SGHNT, CDR2 YYREEE (reference sequence). This CDR3 is 17 amino acids long. CDR3 protein: CASSFTAGLAGTYEQYF. CDR3 nucleotides: TGTGCCAGCAGCTTCACGGCCGGACTAGCGGGGACCTACGAGCAGTACTTC. Based on the CDR3 plus reference TRBV5-4 and TRBJ2-7, the full variable domain is ETGVTQSPTHLIKTRGQQVTLRCSSQSGHNTVSWYQQALGQGPQFIFQYYREEENGRGNFPPRFSGLQFPNYSSELNVNALELDDSALYLCASSFTAGLAGTYEQYFGPGTRLTVT.

The chain uses TRBV7-2 and TRBJ1-2; 7 bases fit TRBD1. The CDR3 loop spans 14 amino acids. J was trimmed by 4 bases and V by 5 bases; bases with no gene match: 7. In germline, CDR1 is SGHTA, CDR2 FQGNSA. The CDR3 coding sequence is TGTGCCAGCAGCCGTGGACAGGAGTCCTATGGCTACACCTTC. This gives the protein CASSRGQESYGYTF.

In this sample, this clone turned up once. The V gene is TRBV9, the J gene TRBJ1-3, with a tentative D call TRBD1 (5 bases). Germline V gene sequence: CDR1 SGDLS, CDR2 YYNGEE. Trimming removed 4 bases from V and 6 bases from J, with 17 bases in between. The CDR3 contains 15 residues. The CDR3 protein is CASSRLGQTENTIYF. For the CDR3, the DNA is TGTGCCAGCAGCCGGTTGGGGCAGACAGAAAACACCATATATTTT.

The chain recombines TRBV6-5 with TRBJ1-3; D remains ambiguous. This CDR3 is 11 amino acids long. Germline CDR1 MNHEY, CDR2 SVGAGI. With 7 bases removed from V and 0 bases from J, the gap between germline ends came to 1 base. CDR3 protein: CASNSGNTIYF. The CDR3 coding sequence is TGTGCCAGCAACTCTGGAAACACCATATATTTT.

This chain links TRBV6-1 with TRBJ1-5; a possible D gene is TRBD1 (5 bases). Looked up from germline, CDR1 is MNHNS and CDR2 is SASEGT. The V and J ends lost 2 bases and 4 bases respectively, with 15 bases between them. There are 16 residues in the CDR3. CDR3 nucleotides: TGTGCCAGCAGTGAAAAGGAGGGGTTACGGAATCAGCCCCAGCATTTT. As protein: CASSEKEGLRNQPQHF.

The chain combines TRBV19 with TRBJ1-1; maybe TRBD1 (5 bases). The CDR3 length is 12 residues. The V end lost 10 bases, the J end lost 4 bases, and 13 bases lay between the germline ends. Germline assignment: CDR1 LNHDA and CDR2 SQIVND (reference sequence). The CDR3 protein is CATIRGGTEAFF. CDR3 in DNA: TGTGCCACCATTCGGGGGGGCACTGAAGCTTTCTTT.

The V call is TRBV11-2, the J call TRBJ2-3, with D tentatively TRBD2 (5 bases). The CDR3 is made up of 13 amino acids. Germline values: CDR1 SGHAT, CDR2 FQNNGV. V was pared by 0 bases and J by 8 bases, with 9 bases between. The CDR3 sequence is CASSLDLGGTQYF. In nucleotides, the CDR3 is TGTGCCAGCAGCTTAGATCTAGGAGGTACGCAGTATTTT.

The chain uses TRBV19 and TRBJ1-1; D call uncertain. With 10 bases removed from V and 1 base from J, the gap between germline ends came to 10 bases. Germline V gene sequence: CDR1 LNHDA, CDR2 SQIVND (reference sequence). The CDR3 is 12 amino acids. CDR3 DNA sequence: TGTGCCACTGGTGAGGGGAACACTGAAGCTTTCTTT. This translates into CATGEGNTEAFF.

V is TRBV11-2 and J is TRBJ1-2; 11 bases map to TRBD1. CDR3 length: 14 residues. The V and J ends lost 5 bases and 6 bases, in that order; junction bases with no gene match: 5. Germline-derived CDR1 and CDR2 are SGHAT and FQNNGV. The CDR3 region is CASSPGQGADGYTF. The CDR3, as DNA: TGTGCCAGCAGCCCTGGACAGGGGGCGGATGGCTACACCTTC.

Notes on this clone: The same CDR3 also results from other DNA sequences found in this sample. The V gene is TRBV18, the J gene TRBJ1-1; 7 bases align to TRBD1. There are 14 residues in the CDR3. The V and J ends lost 2 bases and 1 base, in that order; junction bases with no gene match: 1. Per germline, CDR1 KGHSH and CDR2 LQKENI. This CDR3 reads CASSPGTANTEAFF. The CDR3 nucleotides read TGTGCCAGCTCACCAGGGACAGCGAACACTGAAGCTTTCTTT.

V usage is TRBV30 and J usage is TRBJ2-3, with D possibly matching TRBD1 (6 bases). The CDR3 is 13 amino acids. V lost 4 bases, J lost 4 bases, and 12 bases lay in between. Looked up from germline, CDR1 is GTSNPN and CDR2 is SVGIG (reference sequence). In DNA, the CDR3 is TGTGCCTGGAATCCGCAGGGGCCAGATACGCAGTATTTT. Translating it yields CAWNPQGPDTQYF.

The V gene is TRBV19, the J gene TRBJ2-3; maybe TRBD2 (6 bases). The CDR3 runs 14 residues. Germline assignment: CDR1 LNHDA and CDR2 SQIVND (reference sequence). The V gene lost 5 bases and the J gene lost 3 bases, with 12 bases spanning the gap. As DNA, the CDR3 is TGTGCCAGTAGTGGGGGGATTTTGACAGATACGCAGTATTTT. Its translation: CASSGGILTDTQYF.

The CDR3 loop is CASSLGQGKAFF. CDR3 sequence (DNA): TGTGCCAGCAGCCTTGGACAGGGCAAAGCTTTCTTT. The V and J genes are TRBV28 and TRBJ1-1, with TRBD1 identical over 8 bases. The CDR3 covers 12 residues. Germline lookup yields CDR1 MDHEN and CDR2 SYDVKM. The ends lost 6 bases at V and 9 bases at J; junction bases unmatched: 6.